The sequence of this T cell receptor (beta chain) was determined in a study of response to subunit inactivated influenza vaccine (dated by TCRdb to 2016 to 2018). A note on the overall study: Deep quantitative profiling of the T cell receptor repertoire was used in the study to follow responses to a trivalent subunit inactivated influenza vaccine.

Findings and caveats that apply to the study as a whole: It was suggested by the authors that each seasonal influenza vaccination may recruit only a limited number of new T cells.

Libraries were built with RT-PCR. TCRdb shows the sequencer as Illumina HiSeq 2500. Using fastp trimming at Q25 and MiXCR clonotype assembly, TCRdb reanalyzed the public sequencing data and kept in-frame beta chains. Under each unique CDR3 protein, matching rows form one entry showing the most common genes and DNA. The sample profile shows hundreds of thousands of distinct CDR3 sequences; 11% to 15% of them were found once. The ten largest clones capture approximately 7.6% of the sample. At least ten counts were recorded for this clonotype. Its specific antigen is unknown. Base qualities are not recorded, but no much larger clone differs from it by a single base. The receptor was derived from a man in his fifties or sixties who received an inactivated influenza vaccine. Donor details come from another sample of the same person, matched by shared clones. The source was PBMCs from blood, collected 14 to 15 days before vaccination.

The DNA is TGCGCCAGCAGCCCAAGACTCGAAGAGACCCAGTACTTC. It codes for CASSPRLEETQYF. The chain couples TRBV4-3 to TRBJ2-5; the D gene assignment is ambiguous. According to the germline V gene, CDR1 reads LGHNA and CDR2 reads YSLEER. V drops 4 bases and J drops 3 bases, leaving 9 bases in between. From the cysteine through the phenylalanine, the CDR3 covers 13 amino acids. Solely the CDR3 DNA is kept, with 39 bases framed from the first base.